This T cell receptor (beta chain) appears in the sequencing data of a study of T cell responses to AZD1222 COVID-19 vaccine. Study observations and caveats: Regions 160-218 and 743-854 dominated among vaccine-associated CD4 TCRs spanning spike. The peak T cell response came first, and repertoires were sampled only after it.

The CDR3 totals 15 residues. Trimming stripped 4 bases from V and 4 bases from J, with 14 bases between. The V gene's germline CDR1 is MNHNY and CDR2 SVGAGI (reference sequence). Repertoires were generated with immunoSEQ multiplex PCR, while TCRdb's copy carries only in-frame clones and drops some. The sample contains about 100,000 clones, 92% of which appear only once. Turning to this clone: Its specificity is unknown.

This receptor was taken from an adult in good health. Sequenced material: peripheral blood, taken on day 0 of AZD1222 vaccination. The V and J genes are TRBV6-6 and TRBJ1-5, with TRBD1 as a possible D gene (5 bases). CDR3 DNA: TGTGCCAGCAGTTCGGGCTCAGAGGGGAATCAGCCCCAGCATTTT. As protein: CASSSGSEGNQPQHF.